This record looks at one TCR beta chain sequence and its context. Data came from immunoSEQ multiplex PCR; TCRdb stores just in-frame clones and leaves some out. The data contain more than 80,000 clones, 75% to 90% of them singletons. The data derive from a study of blood T cell repertoires in COVID-19. The wider study: Nucleic acid was either cDNA or gDNA, and it came from T cells, B-cell-depleted T cells, or PBMCs.

Germline loops: CDR1 SNHLY, CDR2 FYNNEI. CDR3 length: 13 amino acids. V dropped 4 bases and J dropped 7 bases, with 13 bases sitting between them. Source material: peripheral blood. This rearrangement joins TRBV2 to TRBJ1-2, with D unclear. The clonotype was recovered from a man at least 80 years old with acute or convalescent COVID-19. The CDR3 DNA reads as TGTGCCAGCAGTGTAGGGATCACTAGTGGCTACACCTTC. This codes for CASSVGITSGYTF. Looking up the rest from reference TRBV2 and TRBJ1-2 gives the full variable domain: EPEVTQTPSHQVTQMGQEVILRCVPISNHLYFYWYRQILGQKVEFLVSFYNNEISEKSEIFDDQFSVERPDGSNFTLKIRSTKLEDSAMYFCASSVGITSGYTFGSGTRLTVV.